This TCR beta chain was sequenced during a study of blood T cell repertoires in COVID-19. Study at large: The origin of the acute and convalescent COVID-19 samples was the United States, Italy and Spain. From T cells, B-cell-depleted T cells, or PBMCs came the material, which was cDNA or gDNA.

Method: immunoSEQ multiplex PCR; TCRdb's copy keeps in-frame clones and lacks some. The sample has around 81,000 clones, 70% to 90% seen once. Germline CDR1 SGHDN, CDR2 FVKESK. The CDR3 sequence is 15 residues long. Comments on this clone: Mismatch with germline at one junction end may stem from a read error.

This chain connects TRBV14 to TRBJ2-1; 9 positions agree with TRBD2. The sequencing sample was made of peripheral blood. This TCR came from a man aged 65 to 85 with acute or convalescent COVID-19. CDR3 DNA: TGTGCCAGCAGTCAAGTAGCGGGAGTGGGGAATGAGCAGTTCTTC. As protein: CASSQVAGVGNEQFF. Complete variable domain (other parts from reference TRBV14 and TRBJ2-1): EAGVTQFPSHSVIEKGQTVTLRCDPISGHDNLYWYRRVMGKEIKFLLHFVKESKQDESGMPNNRFLAERTGGTYSTLKVQPAELEDSGVYFCASSQVAGVGNEQFFGPGTRLTVL.